These 30 T cell receptor beta chains came from one sample sequenced in a study of CD8+CD57+ T cells in acquired aplastic anemia (dated by TCRdb to the late 2010s). These reads were obtained on an Illumina HiSeq 2000. Profiling of TCR beta VDJ combinations and CDR3 sequences used genomic DNA as the template. TCRdb redid the processing of the public reads, applying fastp at Q25 and MiXCR, and retained in-frame beta chains. Every distinct CDR3 protein forms one entry, paired with its most common genes and DNA. The sample table records fewer than 200,000 distinct CDR3 sequences; roughly 48% of these occur just once. About 1% of the sample is taken by the ten largest. The patients picked for sequencing were ones in whom flow cytometry had shown an expansion of CD8+CD57+ cells. Material: sorted CD4+, CD8+, or CD8+CD57+ T cells (not recorded which) from PBMCs. These receptors all stem from a human donor with aplastic anemia.

Notes on this clonotype: A much larger clone differs by one base, so this may be a read error. The genes are TRBV6-1 and TRBJ1-2; perhaps TRBD1 as D (5 bases). The V gene's germline CDR1 is MNHNS and CDR2 SASEGT. This CDR3 is 13 amino acids long. The CDR3 region has the DNA TGTGCCAGCAGTGACCGGACCGGGAGGGGCTGCACCTTC. It translates to CASSDRTGRGCTF.

This clonotype has at least ten counts. The J gene is TRBJ2-7, the V gene TRBV5-4; D gene unclear. This CDR3 region has 14 residues. V lost 2 bases, J lost 5 bases, and 14 bases lay in between. Germline V gene lookup returns CDR1 SGHNT and CDR2 YYREEE (reference sequence). The CDR3 protein is CASSFKAVRDEQYF. CDR3 nucleotides: TGTGCCAGCAGCTTTAAGGCCGTCCGTGACGAGCAGTACTTC.

The chain is built from TRBV2 and TRBJ1-5, with D perhaps matching TRBD1 (5 bases). The CDR3 sequence is 13 residues long. Germline V gene sequence: CDR1 SNHLY, CDR2 FYNNEI. Deletions cut 9 bases from V and 4 bases from J, with 13 bases between. For the CDR3, the DNA is TGTGCCAGTCGAGGGACCTCGAATCAGCCCCAGCATTTT. This gives the protein CASRGTSNQPQHF.

This chain links TRBV5-1 with TRBJ1-2; unclear D gene. The CDR3 is made up of 15 amino acids. Trimming removed 0 bases at V and 3 bases at J, with 12 bases between. CDR1 and CDR2 (germline): SGHRS, YFSETQ. The CDR3 spells CASSLGGEPDYGYTF. The CDR3, as DNA: TGCGCCAGCAGCTTGGGTGGCGAGCCCGACTATGGCTACACCTTC.

This clonotype has at least ten counts. V and J are TRBV20-1 and TRBJ2-5; 12 positions agree with TRBD2. The length of the CDR3 is 15 residues. Germline values: CDR1 DFQATT, CDR2 SNEGSKA (reference sequence). The J segment lost 5 bases and the V segment lost 4 bases, leaving 8 bases of the junction unmatched. Written as DNA, the CDR3 is TGCAGTGCTACTCCTAGCGGGGGGGGGTCGGAGACCCAGTACTTC. The encoded protein is CSATPSGGGSETQYF.

In this sample, this clonotype turned up many times. The chain is built from TRBV7-8 and TRBJ2-7, with 9 bases aligning to TRBD1. This CDR3 region has 13 residues. The junction had 4 bases not matched to a gene; V was cut back by 6 bases and J by 4 bases. Germline V gene sequence: CDR1 SGHVS, CDR2 FQNEAQ. This CDR3 reads CASRGTGSYEQYF. CDR3 DNA sequence: TGTGCCAGCAGGGGGACAGGGTCGTACGAGCAGTACTTC.

This clonotype was seen at least ten times. The rearrangement uses TRBV10-1 and TRBJ1-2; D unresolved. The ends were cut back, 4 bases at V and 4 bases at J, with 10 bases in the middle. The CDR3 contains 13 residues. Germline V lookup: CDR1 WNHNN, CDR2 SYGVQD (reference sequence). In nucleotides, the CDR3 is TGCGCCAGCAGTGCGGGCAGCTTCTATGGCTACACCTTC. Protein sequence: CASSAGSFYGYTF.

The rearrangement uses TRBV2 and TRBJ2-7; 9 nucleotides match TRBD1. Germline V gene lookup returns CDR1 SNHLY and CDR2 FYNNEI. The CDR3 runs to 15 residues. Losses at the gene ends were 5 bases for V and 4 bases for J; bases not matched to a gene: 9. CDR3 protein: CASSYRLDRGYEQYF. DNA of the CDR3: TGTGCCAGCAGTTACCGGTTGGACAGGGGATACGAGCAGTACTTC.

This clonotype was observed at least ten times. The chain recombines TRBV5-1 with TRBJ1-6, with D tentatively TRBD1 (6 bases). V was clipped by 3 bases and J by 3 bases, with 19 bases between them. The CDR3 is 18 amino acids. Germline V CDR1 and CDR2: SGHRS, YFSETQ. Here the CDR3 reads CASSSGTRSLSYNSPLHF. CDR3 in DNA: TGCGCCAGCAGCTCCGGGACACGAAGCTTGAGCTATAATTCACCCCTCCACTTT.

This clonotype occurred many times. The chain joins TRBV12-5 to TRBJ2-3, with 7 bases that match TRBD2. CDR3 length equals 13 residues. V lost 5 bases, J lost 7 bases, and 6 bases stayed unmatched. In germline, CDR1 is LGHNT, CDR2 FRNRAP. The CDR3 DNA reads as TGTGCTAGTGGTCCCTCCGGGGGGAATACGCAGTATTTT. Protein sequence: CASGPSGGNTQYF. Together with reference TRBV12-5 and TRBJ2-3, the CDR3 gives the full variable domain: DARVTQTPRHKVTEMGQEVTMRCQPILGHNTVFWYRQTMMQGLELLAYFRNRAPLDDSGMPKDRFSAEMPDATLATLKIQPSEPRDSAVYFCASGPSGGNTQYFGPGTRLTVL.

CDR3 DNA sequence: TGCAGTGTTCCGGATCGCTCTGGAAACACCATATATTTT. Translating it yields CSVPDRSGNTIYF. This chain uses TRBV20-1 with TRBJ1-3; D is undetermined. Per germline, CDR1 DFQATT and CDR2 SNEGSKA (reference sequence). Trimming pared 7 bases from V and 0 bases from J, leaving 10 bases between. The CDR3 spans 13 residues.

The V and J genes are TRBV10-3 and TRBJ2-3, with 13 bases that match TRBD2. V lost 6 bases, J lost 3 bases, and 6 bases stayed unmatched. The CDR3 is 16 amino acids. Germline V gene lookup returns CDR1 ENHRY and CDR2 SYGVKD. CDR3 nucleotide sequence: TGTGCCATCAGCCCGGGACTAGCGGGATGGACAGATACGCAGTATTTT. Translated, it gives CAISPGLAGWTDTQYF.

This clonotype was seen a handful of times. The chain couples TRBV6-1 to TRBJ1-5; weak D call: TRBD1 (5 bases). Trimming cost V 1 base and J 0 bases, with 13 bases left between them. The CDR3 runs 17 residues. Germline V gene lookup returns CDR1 MNHNS and CDR2 SASEGT. The CDR3 protein is CASSEVFWGSSNQPQHF. In nucleotides, the CDR3 is TGTGCCAGCAGTGAAGTCTTCTGGGGGAGTAGCAATCAGCCCCAGCATTTT.

Of note for this clonotype: A clone one base away is much larger, so this may be a read error. The V gene is TRBV6-5, the J gene TRBJ1-2; TRBD1 matches at 9 bases. Germline CDR1 is MNHEY and CDR2 is SVGAGI. The CDR3 is 15 residues long. The CDR3 coding sequence is TGTGCCAGCAGTTACGTGGACAGGGGCCCCTATGGCTACGCCTTC. Its protein product is CASSYVDRGPYGYAF.

The sample holds one count of this clonotype. The rearrangement joins TRBV5-4 to TRBJ1-5; D gene ambiguous. The V end was cut by 0 bases, the J end by 0 bases, with 7 bases between. CDR3 length equals 15 residues. The germline V gene has CDR1 SGHNT and CDR2 YYREEE (reference sequence). The CDR3 DNA sequence: TGTGCCAGCAGCTTGGACGCGAATAGCAATCAGCCCCAGCATTTT. Its protein is CASSLDANSNQPQHF. The full variable domain, with the rest looked up from reference TRBV5-4 and TRBJ1-5, is ETGVTQSPTHLIKTRGQQVTLRCSSQSGHNTVSWYQQALGQGPQFIFQYYREEENGRGNFPPRFSGLQFPNYSSELNVNALELDDSALYLCASSLDANSNQPQHFGDGTRLSIL.

To note about this clonotype: It may be a read error: a sequence one base away is much more abundant. This rearrangement joins TRBV6-1 to TRBJ1-2, with TRBD1 as a possible D gene (6 bases). The CDR3 contains 14 residues. Trimming removed 3 bases from V and 4 bases from J, with 12 bases in between. Germline V gives CDR1 MNHNS, CDR2 SASEGT. CDR3: CASSDGGRGYGYTF. The DNA of the CDR3 is TGTGCCAGCAGTGACGGGGGGCGCGGCTATGGCTACACCTTC.

Many counts were recorded for this clonotype. The chain uses TRBV28 and TRBJ1-2; maybe TRBD1 (5 bases). Trimming took 3 bases from V and 6 from J, leaving 11 bases between them. The germline V gene encodes CDR1 MDHEN and CDR2 SYDVKM. This CDR3 has 13 residues. The chain's CDR3 is CASSLQGAHGYTF. In DNA form, the CDR3 reads TGTGCCAGCAGTTTGCAAGGGGCGCATGGCTACACCTTC.

The chain recombines TRBV10-3 with TRBJ2-3; D is unresolved. V was pared by 6 bases and J by 2 bases, with 6 bases between. The germline V gene encodes CDR1 ENHRY and CDR2 SYGVKD. CDR3 length equals 12 residues. CDR3 sequence reads: CAIRVDTDTQYF. As DNA, the CDR3 is TGTGCCATCAGAGTCGACACAGATACGCAGTATTTT.

The sample holds a few counts of this clonotype. The V gene is TRBV25-1, the J gene TRBJ1-6; 8 bases align to TRBD1. V was pared by 6 bases and J by 10 bases, with 8 bases of the junction left unmatched. This CDR3 contains 14 residues. Looked up from germline, CDR1 is MGHDK and CDR2 is SYGVNS. The CDR3 here is CASSIGTGGSPLHF. DNA for the CDR3: TGTGCCAGCAGCATAGGGACAGGCGGCTCACCCCTCCACTTT.

The chain uses TRBV24-1 and TRBJ2-7; TRBD1 matches 11 bases. V shed 9 bases and J 4 bases; nucleotides not matched to a gene: 4. Germline assignment: CDR1 KGHDR and CDR2 SFDVKD. The CDR3 spans 13 residues. CDR3 nucleotides: TGTGCCACCGGTGGGACAGGGGGTTACGAGCAGTACTTC. As protein: CATGGTGGYEQYF.

To note about this clonotype: Sequence at one end of the junction differs from germline and may be a read error. The chain couples TRBV7-7 to TRBJ1-3; 8 nucleotides align to TRBD1. CDR1 is SSHAT, CDR2 FNYEAQ, per germline (reference sequence). The CDR3 loop spans 16 amino acids. CDR3 nucleotides: TGTGCTAGCAGCTTCACGCAGGGGGCAAGGGGAAACACCATATATTTT. Encoded protein: CASSFTQGARGNTIYF.

This clonotype was observed at least ten times. This sequence joins TRBV18 and TRBJ2-7; D might be TRBD1 (6 bases). This CDR3 is 15 amino acids long. V was clipped by 2 bases and J by 2 bases, with 13 bases between them. Germline CDR1 KGHSH, CDR2 LQKENI. Here the CDR3 reads CASSPALTGTYEQYF. CDR3 sequence (DNA): TGTGCCAGCTCACCAGCTCTAACAGGGACCTACGAGCAGTACTTC.

This clonotype has at least ten counts. V and J are TRBV29-1 and TRBJ1-1; D unclear. The CDR3 contains 13 residues. V lost 4 bases and J 1 base, leaving 10 bases between the germline ends. Germline CDR1 SQVTM, CDR2 ANQGSEA. CDR3 region: CSVGAGPNTEAFF. The DNA of the CDR3 is TGCAGCGTTGGGGCTGGCCCGAACACTGAAGCTTTCTTT.

The chain combines TRBV7-8 with TRBJ2-3; 12 nucleotides align to TRBD2. CDR1 and CDR2 (germline): SGHVS, FQNEAQ. This CDR3 comprises 16 residues. Losses at the gene ends were 5 bases for V and 3 bases for J; bases not matched to a gene: 6. The CDR3 DNA follows: TGTGCCAGCAGCCCTACTAGCGGGGGGATGACAGATACGCAGTATTTT. Translation gives CASSPTSGGMTDTQYF. The whole variable domain, filled in from reference TRBV7-8 and TRBJ2-3, reads GAGVSQSPRYKVAKRGQDVALRCDPISGHVSLFWYQQALGQGPEFLTYFQNEAQLDKSGLPSDRFFAERPEGSVSTLKIQRTQQEDSAVYLCASSPTSGGMTDTQYFGPGTRLTVL.

The chain joins TRBV10-3 to TRBJ2-7; TRBD2 might be the D (5 bases). The CDR3 has 12 residues. V was clipped by 10 bases and J by 4 bases, with 14 bases between them. CDR1 is ENHRY and CDR2 is SYGVKD in the germline V gene. The CDR3 here is CATASRDYEQYF. The DNA for the CDR3 is TGTGCCACAGCTAGCCGGGATTACGAGCAGTACTTC.

This clonotype appeared once. The J gene is TRBJ2-3, the V gene TRBV29-1, with 8 bases aligning to TRBD2. Germline V gene sequence: CDR1 SQVTM, CDR2 ANQGSEA. The V segment lost 6 bases and the J segment 4 bases; nucleotides outside the gene matches: 6. This CDR3 spans 13 amino acids. The CDR3 region has the DNA TGCAGCGTCGGGACTAGTTCCCCAGATACGCAGTATTTT. Protein: CSVGTSSPDTQYF.

The chain links TRBV24-1 to TRBJ1-6, with D maybe TRBD1 (5 bases). Trimming cost V 8 bases and J 0 bases, with 16 bases left between them. CDR1 is KGHDR, CDR2 SFDVKD, per germline. This CDR3 spans 17 amino acids. The CDR3 sequence is CATTHGTPSSYNSPLHF. The CDR3 nucleotides are TGTGCCACCACGCACGGGACTCCAAGCTCCTATAATTCACCCCTCCACTTT.

This clonotype was seen ten or more times. This rearrangement joins TRBV5-1 to TRBJ2-5; D remains unclear. V was trimmed by 0 bases and J by 5 bases, leaving 5 bases between them. From germline, CDR1 is SGHRS and CDR2 YFSETQ. This CDR3 contains 12 residues. The CDR3 DNA follows: TGCGCCAGCAGCTTGGATGGGGAGACCCAGTACTTC. This codes for CASSLDGETQYF. Full variable domain (missing parts from reference TRBV5-1 and TRBJ2-5): KAGVTQTPRYLIKTRGQQVTLSCSPISGHRSVSWYQQTPGQGLQFLFEYFSETQRNKGNFPGRFSGRQFSNSRSEMNVSTLELGDSALYLCASSLDGETQYFGPGTRLLVL.

In this sample, this clonotype turned up once. The chain has TRBV6-1 and TRBJ2-2; 15 bases are a match to TRBD2. The V segment lost 6 bases and the J segment 3 bases; nucleotides outside the gene matches: 8. This CDR3 contains 18 residues. Germline assignment: CDR1 MNHNS and CDR2 SASEGT. The CDR3 DNA follows: TGTGCCAGCAGGACCGGGACTAGCGGGAGGTGGTACACCGGGGAGCTGTTTTTT. It codes for CASRTGTSGRWYTGELFF.

The genes are TRBV6-2 or TRBV6-3 and TRBJ2-5; maybe TRBD2 (6 bases). In germline, CDR1 is MNHEY, CDR2 SVGEGT. Trimming took off 2 bases at V and 5 bases at J, with 15 bases between the two ends. CDR3 length: 15 amino acids. This CDR3 is CASSYTILARETQYF. DNA of the CDR3: TGTGCCAGCAGTTACACTATCCTAGCGCGGGAGACCCAGTACTTC.